Following are 23 T cell receptor beta chains from one sample sequenced in a study of T cells after somatic rescue of genetic block. Produced via immunoSEQ multiplex PCR; TCRdb's table is partial and in-frame only. The sample yields 110,000 or so clones, about 89% seen once. The sample consisted of peripheral blood mononuclear cells (PBMCs). These receptors were collected from a young woman.

Here the CDR3 reads CASSLEGIGTGLYGYTF. CDR3 nucleotide sequence: TGCGCCAGCAGCTTGGAAGGTATCGGGACAGGGCTTTATGGCTACACCTTC. J is TRBJ1-2 and V is TRBV5-1; 9 nucleotides agree with TRBD1. The CDR3 is 17 residues long. The germline V gene has CDR1 SGHRS and CDR2 YFSETQ. J gave up 5 bases and V 0 bases, and 11 bases lay outside the gene matches.

The rearrangement joins TRBV19 to TRBJ2-1, with no clear D. This CDR3 is built from 15 residues. The germline CDR1 and CDR2 sequences are LNHDA and SQIVND (reference sequence). The V and J ends lost 5 bases and 2 bases respectively, with 13 bases between them. The CDR3 DNA reads as TGTGCCAGTAGTCTCGGTTATGCCGCCTACAATGAGCAGTTCTTC. This gives the protein CASSLGYAAYNEQFF. The variable domain in full, completed from reference TRBV19 and TRBJ2-1, reads DGGITQSPKYLFRKEGQNVTLSCEQNLNHDAMYWYRQDPGQGLRLIYYSQIVNDFQKGDIAEGYSVSREKKESFPLTVTSAQKNPTAFYLCASSLGYAAYNEQFFGPGTRLTVL.

The V and J genes are TRBV23-1 and TRBJ1-1, with D possibly being TRBD1 (5 bases). TRBV23-1 is marked as an open reading frame, function uncertain. The V and J ends lost 7 bases and 2 bases respectively, with 14 bases between them. The CDR3 is 14 amino acids. The CDR3 bases are TGCGCCAGCACCCAGAGCAGGGACAACACTGAAGCTTTCTTT. Translating gives CASTQSRDNTEAFF.

The chain joins TRBV29-1 to TRBJ1-1; 11 bases map to TRBD1. Germline CDR1 is SQVTM and CDR2 is ANQGSEA. The CDR3 covers 15 residues. With V trimmed by 6 bases and J by 4 bases, 10 bases remained unmatched. CDR3 in amino acids: CSVGQGAGVGTEAFF. The CDR3 DNA reads TGCAGCGTAGGACAGGGGGCTGGGGTGGGCACTGAAGCTTTCTTT.

V gene TRBV6-6 combines with J gene TRBJ2-1; TRBD2 matches at 7 bases. V trimming: 6 bases; J trimming: 5 bases; junction bases outside the gene matches: 13. This CDR3 is 16 amino acids long. CDR1 and CDR2 from the germline V gene are MNHNY and SVGAGI (reference sequence). CDR3 region: CASSPTGRGTDNEQFF. Here the CDR3 DNA reads TGTGCCAGCAGCCCCACGGGGCGGGGGACGGACAATGAGCAGTTCTTC.

The chain has TRBV9 and TRBJ2-3; perhaps TRBD1 as D (5 bases). Trimming took off 1 base at V and 4 bases at J, with 13 bases between the two ends. CDR1 and CDR2 (germline): SGDLS, YYNGEE. CDR3 size: 15 residues. The CDR3 sequence: CASSVKQGGPDTQYF. CDR3 DNA sequence: TGTGCCAGCAGCGTAAAGCAGGGTGGCCCAGATACGCAGTATTTT.

This clone was seen just once. This chain's CDR3 is CASSQDRRGETQYF. DNA for the CDR3: TGCGCCAGCAGCCAAGATAGGAGGGGAGAGACCCAGTACTTC. The V gene is TRBV4-3, the J gene TRBJ2-5, with D perhaps TRBD2 (6 bases). Looked up from germline, CDR1 is LGHNA and CDR2 is YSLEER. V dropped 0 bases and J dropped 4 bases, with 9 bases sitting between them. The CDR3 spans 14 residues.

The chain joins TRBV6-1 to TRBJ1-1; TRBD1 is a possible D gene (6 bases). V dropped 4 bases and J dropped 3 bases, with 15 bases sitting between them. Per germline, CDR1 MNHNS and CDR2 SASEGT. The CDR3 extends over 15 amino acids. The CDR3 nucleotides are TGTGCCAGCAGTGCACAGGGTCCAGCGGACACTGAAGCTTTCTTT. It specifies CASSAQGPADTEAFF.

The genes are TRBV5-4 and TRBJ1-1; D is undetermined. Germline CDR1 and CDR2: SGHNT and YYREEE (reference sequence). The CDR3 covers 12 residues. The germline V and J ends were trimmed by 1 base and 5 bases, with 6 bases remaining between them. The CDR3 spells CASSLYGTEAFF. The CDR3 nucleotides are TGTGCCAGCAGCTTGTATGGTACTGAAGCTTTCTTT.

The rearrangement uses TRBV5-5 and TRBJ1-5, with 7 bases identical to TRBD1. The CDR3 consists of 14 residues. Per the germline V gene, CDR1 is SGHKS and CDR2 is YYEKEE (reference sequence). With V trimmed by 4 bases and J by 5 bases, 6 bases remained unmatched. The CDR3 loop is CASSQTGMYQPQHF. The CDR3 nucleotides are TGTGCCAGCAGCCAGACAGGGATGTATCAGCCCCAGCATTTT.

V and J are TRBV5-8 and TRBJ1-4; no clear D. V was shortened by 7 bases and J by 7 bases, with 17 bases between the two germline ends. This CDR3 is 14 amino acids long. The V gene's germline CDR1 is SGHTS and CDR2 YDEGEE. In DNA form, the CDR3 reads TGTGCCAGCCGGGCCGTCGGACGGAGTGAAAAACTGTTTTTT. Protein sequence: CASRAVGRSEKLFF.

The chain recombines TRBV10-3 with TRBJ1-4, with D possibly TRBD1 on 5 matching bases. Germline loops: CDR1 ENHRY, CDR2 SYGVKD. The ends were cut back, 11 bases at V and 0 bases at J, with 31 bases in the middle. The CDR3 consists of 20 residues. CDR3: CAVTSEGPSVPSPTNEKLFF. The CDR3 coding sequence is TGTGCCGTCACTTCGGAGGGGCCGTCCGTCCCCTCCCCAACTAATGAAAAACTGTTTTTT.

The V call is TRBV10-3, the J call TRBJ2-7; D unresolved. V lost 0 bases to trimming and J lost 3 bases, with 12 bases between them. The germline V gene encodes CDR1 ENHRY and CDR2 SYGVKD. The CDR3 is 15 amino acids. The DNA for the CDR3 is TGTGCCATCAGTGAGTCCTTTGGCAATATCTACGAGCAGTACTTC. Its protein product is CAISESFGNIYEQYF.

This chain connects TRBV19 to TRBJ1-4, with D tentatively TRBD1 (6 bases). There are 15 residues in the CDR3. CDR1 is LNHDA, CDR2 SQIVND, per germline (reference sequence). Trimming shortened V by 6 bases and J by 4 bases, and 15 bases separated the two germline ends. The CDR3 DNA sequence: TGTGCCAGTAGACATCCCGGACAGAGTAATGAAAAACTGTTTTTT. Amino acid sequence: CASRHPGQSNEKLFF.

The chain is built from TRBV10-3 and TRBJ2-3, with 16 bases that match TRBD2. CDR3 length: 16 residues. Germline V gene data show CDR1 as ENHRY and CDR2 as SYGVKD. With 8 bases clipped from V and 3 bases from J, the junction kept 5 bases outside the gene matches. Here the CDR3 DNA reads TGTGCCATCTCGGGGACTAGCGGGGGGGTGACAGATACGCAGTATTTT. It encodes CAISGTSGGVTDTQYF.

This clone was recorded only once. V is TRBV11-2 and J is TRBJ1-3; 7 bases are a match to TRBD1. Germline CDR1 and CDR2: SGHAT and FQNNGV. The J segment lost 8 bases and the V segment lost 0 bases, leaving 10 bases of the junction unmatched. The CDR3 length is 16 residues. For the CDR3, the DNA is TGTGCCAGCAGCTTAGATCAGAGGGGGCGAGGTTACACCATATATTTT. Translating gives CASSLDQRGRGYTIYF.

This rearrangement joins TRBV7-9 to TRBJ2-3; D is uncertain. The CDR3 extends over 14 amino acids. CDR1 is SEHNR, CDR2 FQNEAQ, per germline (reference sequence). Trimming removed 5 bases from V and 1 base from J, with 10 bases in between. Written as DNA, the CDR3 is TGTGCCAGCAGCCAATCGTGGGGCACAGATACGCAGTATTTT. Protein product: CASSQSWGTDTQYF.

The J gene is TRBJ1-1, the V gene TRBV27; D gene ambiguous. CDR1 and CDR2 (germline): MNHEY, SMNVEV (reference sequence). The CDR3 is 9 amino acids. V was cut by 8 bases and J by 14 bases, with 12 bases left in between. Here the CDR3 reads CASRVRTFF. CDR3 in DNA: TGTGCCAGCCGGGTTAGAACGTTCTTT.

This chain connects TRBV4-1 to TRBJ2-3, with D maybe TRBD2 (6 bases). The CDR3 is made up of 16 amino acids. Germline V gene sequence: CDR1 MGHRA, CDR2 YSYEKL. Between the trimmed V and J ends, which lost 0 bases and 5 bases, there was a span of 15 bases. CDR3 coding DNA: TGCGCCAGCAGCCAAGAGGCGGGATCCTACGGAGATACGCAGTATTTT. Protein: CASSQEAGSYGDTQYF.

The rearrangement joins TRBV5-8 to TRBJ1-1; D is unresolved. V lost 4 bases and J lost 6, with 19 bases in between. Germline loops: CDR1 SGHTS, CDR2 YDEGEE. The CDR3 length is 15 residues. CDR3 DNA: TGTGCCAGCAGCGTACCGGGCTTCCCCCGTCCTGAAGCTTTCTTT. Translating it yields CASSVPGFPRPEAFF.

This rearrangement joins TRBV7-9 to TRBJ1-1; D is unclear. Germline V CDR1 and CDR2: SEHNR, FQNEAQ (reference sequence). This CDR3 region has 11 residues. The germline V and J ends were trimmed by 3 bases and 8 bases, with 7 bases remaining between them. The DNA of the CDR3 is TGTGCCAGCAGCTTGGAGCGAGAAGCTTTCTTT. Encoded protein: CASSLEREAFF.

The chain uses TRBV11-2 and TRBJ1-2; weak D call: TRBD1 (6 bases). CDR3 length: 12 amino acids. V was pared by 3 bases and J by 8 bases, with 10 bases between. Germline assignment: CDR1 SGHAT and CDR2 FQNNGV. CDR3 nucleotides: TGTGCCAGCAGCTTGTCCAGGGGAGGCTACACCTTC. It translates to CASSLSRGGYTF.

Only one count was recorded for this clone. The CDR3 loop is CASSQGFIDSPLHF. The CDR3 bases are TGCGCCAGCAGCCAGGGGTTCATAGATTCACCCCTCCACTTT. V and J are TRBV5-1 and TRBJ1-6, with a weak D call TRBD1 (6 bases). The CDR3 extends over 14 amino acids. Germline CDR1 reads SGHRS; CDR2 reads YFSETQ. V shed 4 bases and J shed 8 bases, with 13 bases lying between them.